Following are 2 T cell receptor beta chains from one sample sequenced in a study of PD-1 blockade in classical Hodgkin lymphoma (dated by TCRdb to about 2020). The protocol used for the library was the immunoSEQ multiplex PCR assay. TCRdb mirrors the immuneACCESS table, restricted to in-frame sequences. Some clones are absent from its copies; in checked studies, under half trace to an unresolved V gene, and the reason for the others is unknown. The sample table holds under 40,000 clones, of which over 65% were seen once. The ten largest make up 9.8% of the sample. What this sample's time point label stands for: cycle 4 day 1 (C4D1), after around six weeks of nivolumab. Every trial patient had relapsed after autologous stem cell transplantation, and cohorts A, B and C differed in prior brentuximab vedotin exposure. Sequenced material: peripheral blood mononuclear cells (PBMCs), taken before the fourth cycle of nivolumab. Source of these receptors: a human donor with classical Hodgkin lymphoma.

This clone turned up a few times. The chain combines TRBV7-2 with TRBJ1-6; 7 bases are shared with TRBD1. V shed 1 base, J shed 9 bases, and the junction held 6 bases outside the gene matches. Germline V gives CDR1 SGHTA, CDR2 FQGNSA. CDR3 length: 15 amino acids. The CDR3 sequence is CASSLGQGESSPLHF. CDR3 bases: TGTGCCAGCAGCTTAGGGCAGGGGGAAAGTTCACCCCTCCACTTT.

The chain combines TRBV4-2 with TRBJ2-2, with 8 bases lining up with TRBD2. The germline CDR1 and CDR2 sequences are LGHNA and YNFKEQ. The CDR3 length is 17 residues. Trimming at V came to 0 bases and at J to 5 bases, leaving 8 bases not matched to a gene. The CDR3: CASSQDGVSGVTGELFF. CDR3 nucleotide sequence: TGTGCCAGCAGCCAAGACGGGGTTAGCGGGGTAACCGGGGAGCTGTTTTTT.